Below are 2 T cell receptor beta chains sequenced from a single sample in a study of T cell repertoires in cytomegalovirus infection. A single record per CDR3 protein comes from TCRdb applying MiXCR to the reads. The sample lists about 68,000 distinct CDR3 sequences, around 21% occurring once. Their cognate antigens are unknown. Sequencing was carried out using PBMCs, sequenced either directly or after in vitro stimulation (not recorded which). The receptors shown here come from a human donor in good health (CMV status not recorded). Some clones in this sample may be carry-over from other donors' samples.

The V gene is TRBV27, the J gene TRBJ1-1; no clear D. The germline V and J ends were trimmed by 10 bases and 1 base, with 7 bases remaining between them. The CDR3 covers 11 residues. The V gene's germline CDR1 is MNHEY and CDR2 SMNVEV (reference sequence). CDR3 amino acids: CATGRNTEAFF. CDR3 nucleotides: TGTGCCACCGGAAGGAACACTGAAGCTTTCTTT.

This clonotype was counted many times. This chain connects TRBV28 to TRBJ2-1, with D hard to call. The CDR3 length is 16 residues. Trimming took 3 bases from V and 2 from J, leaving 14 bases between them. Germline V gene lookup returns CDR1 MDHEN and CDR2 SYDVKM. The CDR3, as DNA: TGTGCCAGCAGTTTTATCCAAGGGCCCCCCTACAATGAGCAGTTCTTC. It specifies CASSFIQGPPYNEQFF.